This paragraph covers one TCR beta chain sequence. This sample was taken from a study of cytomegalovirus exposure and HLA in healthy donors. Primers: 60 Vbeta forward and 13 Jbeta reverse. Assay: immunoSEQ multiplex PCR; the TCRdb copy retains only in-frame clones and omits some. The data contain about 140,000 clones, more than 75% of them singletons. Germline V gene lookup returns CDR1 SGHRS and CDR2 YFSETQ. Trimming shortened V by 0 bases and J by 3 bases, and 13 bases separated the two germline ends. The CDR3 length is 15 residues. V usage is TRBV5-1 and J usage is TRBJ2-7, with TRBD1 as a possible D gene (6 bases). This TCR was sampled from a female donor in good health and CMV-seronegative. Sequences were obtained from PBMCs. CDR3 protein: CASSLDQGSFYEQYF. For the CDR3, the DNA is TGCGCCAGCAGCTTGGATCAGGGGAGCTTCTACGAGCAGTACTTC.